Here is one T cell receptor beta chain with its context. V shed 5 bases, J shed 8 bases, and the junction held 9 bases outside the gene matches. Per the germline V gene, CDR1 is SEHNR and CDR2 is FQNEAQ (reference sequence). CDR3 length equals 15 residues. This sample was included in a study of control samples from healthy donors and cancer patients. Repertoires were generated with immunoSEQ multiplex PCR, while TCRdb's copy carries only in-frame clones and drops some. The sample yields over 100,000 clones, just under 95% seen once. The sequenced sample was blood. The genes are TRBV7-9 and TRBJ1-6; 7 bases line up with TRBD1. The sequence came from a man in his late teens or twenties in good health. The CDR3: CASSPPGQHHSPLHF. CDR3 nucleotide sequence: TGTGCCAGCAGCCCCCCGGGACAGCATCATTCACCCCTCCACTTT.